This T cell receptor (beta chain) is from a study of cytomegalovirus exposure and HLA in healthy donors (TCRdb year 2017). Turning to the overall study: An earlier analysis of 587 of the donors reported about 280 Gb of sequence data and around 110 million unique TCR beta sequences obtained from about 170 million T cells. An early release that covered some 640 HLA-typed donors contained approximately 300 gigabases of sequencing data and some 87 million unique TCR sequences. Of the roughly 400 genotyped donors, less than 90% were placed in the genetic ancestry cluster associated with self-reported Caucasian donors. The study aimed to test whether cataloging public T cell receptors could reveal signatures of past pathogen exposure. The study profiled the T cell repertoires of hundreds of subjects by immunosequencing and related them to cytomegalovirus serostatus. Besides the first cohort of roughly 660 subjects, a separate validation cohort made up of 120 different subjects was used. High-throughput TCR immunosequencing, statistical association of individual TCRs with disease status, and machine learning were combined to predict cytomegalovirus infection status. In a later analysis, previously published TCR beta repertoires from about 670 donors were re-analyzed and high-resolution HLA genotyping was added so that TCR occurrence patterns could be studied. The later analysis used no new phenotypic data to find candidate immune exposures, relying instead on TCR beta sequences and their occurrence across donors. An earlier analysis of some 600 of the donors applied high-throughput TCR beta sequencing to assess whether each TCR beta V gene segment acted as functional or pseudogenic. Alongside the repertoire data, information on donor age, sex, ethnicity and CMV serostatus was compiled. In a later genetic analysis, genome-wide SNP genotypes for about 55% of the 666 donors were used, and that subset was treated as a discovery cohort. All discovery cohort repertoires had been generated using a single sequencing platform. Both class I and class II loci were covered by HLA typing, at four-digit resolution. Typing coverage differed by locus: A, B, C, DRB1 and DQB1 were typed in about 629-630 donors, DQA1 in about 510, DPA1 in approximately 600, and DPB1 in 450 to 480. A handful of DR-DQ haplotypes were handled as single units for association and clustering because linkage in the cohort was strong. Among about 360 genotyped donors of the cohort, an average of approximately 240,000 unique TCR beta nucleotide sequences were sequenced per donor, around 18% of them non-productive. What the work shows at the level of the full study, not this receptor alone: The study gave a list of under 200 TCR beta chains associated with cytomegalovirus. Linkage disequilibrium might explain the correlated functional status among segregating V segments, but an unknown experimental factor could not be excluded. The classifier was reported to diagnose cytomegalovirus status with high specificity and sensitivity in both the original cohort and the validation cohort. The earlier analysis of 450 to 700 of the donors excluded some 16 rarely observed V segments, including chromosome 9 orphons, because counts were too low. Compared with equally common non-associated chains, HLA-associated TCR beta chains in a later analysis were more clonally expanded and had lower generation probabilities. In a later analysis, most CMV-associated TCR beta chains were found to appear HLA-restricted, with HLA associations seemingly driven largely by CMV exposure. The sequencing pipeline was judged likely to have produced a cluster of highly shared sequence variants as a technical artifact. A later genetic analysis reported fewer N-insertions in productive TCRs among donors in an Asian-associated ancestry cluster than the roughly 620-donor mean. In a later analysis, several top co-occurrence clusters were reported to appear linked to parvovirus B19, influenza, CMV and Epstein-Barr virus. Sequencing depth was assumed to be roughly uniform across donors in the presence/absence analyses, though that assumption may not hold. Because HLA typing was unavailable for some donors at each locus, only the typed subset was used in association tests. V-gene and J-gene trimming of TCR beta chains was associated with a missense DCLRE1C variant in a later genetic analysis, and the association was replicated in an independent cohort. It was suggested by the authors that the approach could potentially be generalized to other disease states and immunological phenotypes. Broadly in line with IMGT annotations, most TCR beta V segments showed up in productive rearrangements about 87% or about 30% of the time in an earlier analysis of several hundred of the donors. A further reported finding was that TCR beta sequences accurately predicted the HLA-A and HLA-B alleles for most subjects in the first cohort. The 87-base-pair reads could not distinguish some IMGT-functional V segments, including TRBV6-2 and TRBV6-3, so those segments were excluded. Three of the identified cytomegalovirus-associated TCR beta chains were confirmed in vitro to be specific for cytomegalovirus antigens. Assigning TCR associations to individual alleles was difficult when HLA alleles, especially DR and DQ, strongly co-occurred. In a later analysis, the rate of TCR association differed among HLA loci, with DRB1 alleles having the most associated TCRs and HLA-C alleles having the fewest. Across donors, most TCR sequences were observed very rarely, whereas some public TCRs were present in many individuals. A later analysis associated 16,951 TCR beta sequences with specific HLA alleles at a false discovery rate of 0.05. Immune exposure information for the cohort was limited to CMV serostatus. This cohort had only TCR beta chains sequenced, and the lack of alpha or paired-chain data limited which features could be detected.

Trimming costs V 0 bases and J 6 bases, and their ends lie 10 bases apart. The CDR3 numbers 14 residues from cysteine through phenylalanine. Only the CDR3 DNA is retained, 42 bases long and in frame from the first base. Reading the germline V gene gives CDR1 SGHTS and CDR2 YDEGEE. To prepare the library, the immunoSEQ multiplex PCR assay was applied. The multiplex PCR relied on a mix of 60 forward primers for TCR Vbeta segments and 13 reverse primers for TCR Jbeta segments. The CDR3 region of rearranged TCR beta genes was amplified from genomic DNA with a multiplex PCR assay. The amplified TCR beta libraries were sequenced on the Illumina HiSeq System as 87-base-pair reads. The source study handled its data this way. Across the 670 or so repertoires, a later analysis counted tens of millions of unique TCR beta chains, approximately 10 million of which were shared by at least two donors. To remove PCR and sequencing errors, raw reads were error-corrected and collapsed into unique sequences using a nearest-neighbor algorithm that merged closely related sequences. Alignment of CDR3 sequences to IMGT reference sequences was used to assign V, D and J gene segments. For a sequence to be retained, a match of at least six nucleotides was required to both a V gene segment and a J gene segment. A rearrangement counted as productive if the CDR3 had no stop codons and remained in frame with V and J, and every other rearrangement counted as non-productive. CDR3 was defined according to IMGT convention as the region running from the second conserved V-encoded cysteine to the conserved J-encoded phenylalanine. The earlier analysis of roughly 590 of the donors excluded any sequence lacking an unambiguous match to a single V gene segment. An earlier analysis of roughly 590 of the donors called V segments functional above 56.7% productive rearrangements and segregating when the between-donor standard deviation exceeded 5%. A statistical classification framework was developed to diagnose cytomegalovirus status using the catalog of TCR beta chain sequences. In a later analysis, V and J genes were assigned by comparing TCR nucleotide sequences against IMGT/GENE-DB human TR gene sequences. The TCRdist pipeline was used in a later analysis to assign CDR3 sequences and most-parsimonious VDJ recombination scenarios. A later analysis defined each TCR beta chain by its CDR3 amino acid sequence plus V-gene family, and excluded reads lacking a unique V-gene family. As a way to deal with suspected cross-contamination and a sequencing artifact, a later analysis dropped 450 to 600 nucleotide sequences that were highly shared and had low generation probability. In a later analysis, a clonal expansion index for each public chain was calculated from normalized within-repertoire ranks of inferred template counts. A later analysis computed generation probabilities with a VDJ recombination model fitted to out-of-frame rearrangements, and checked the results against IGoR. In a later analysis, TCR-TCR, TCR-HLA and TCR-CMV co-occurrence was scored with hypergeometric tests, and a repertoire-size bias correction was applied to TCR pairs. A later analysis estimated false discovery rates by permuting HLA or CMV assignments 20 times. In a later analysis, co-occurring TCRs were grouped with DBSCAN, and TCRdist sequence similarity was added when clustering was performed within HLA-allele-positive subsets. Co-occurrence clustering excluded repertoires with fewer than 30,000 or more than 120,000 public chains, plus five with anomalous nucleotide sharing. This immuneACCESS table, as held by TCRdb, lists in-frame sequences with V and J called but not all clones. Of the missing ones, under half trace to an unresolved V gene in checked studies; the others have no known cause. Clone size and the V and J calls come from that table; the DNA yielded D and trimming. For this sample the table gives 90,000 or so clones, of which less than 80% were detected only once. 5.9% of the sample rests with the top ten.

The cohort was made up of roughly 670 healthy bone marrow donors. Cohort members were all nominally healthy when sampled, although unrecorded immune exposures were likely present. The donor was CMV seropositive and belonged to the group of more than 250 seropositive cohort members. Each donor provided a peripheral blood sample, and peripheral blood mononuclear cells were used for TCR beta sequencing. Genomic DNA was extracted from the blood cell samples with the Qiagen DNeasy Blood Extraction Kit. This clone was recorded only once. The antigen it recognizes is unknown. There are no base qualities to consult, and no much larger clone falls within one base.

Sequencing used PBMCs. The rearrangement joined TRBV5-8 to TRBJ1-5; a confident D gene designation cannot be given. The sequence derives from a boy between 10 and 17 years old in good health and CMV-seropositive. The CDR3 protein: CASSLGWYGQPQHF. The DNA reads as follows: TGTGCCAGCAGCTTGGGGTGGTACGGTCAGCCCCAGCATTTT.